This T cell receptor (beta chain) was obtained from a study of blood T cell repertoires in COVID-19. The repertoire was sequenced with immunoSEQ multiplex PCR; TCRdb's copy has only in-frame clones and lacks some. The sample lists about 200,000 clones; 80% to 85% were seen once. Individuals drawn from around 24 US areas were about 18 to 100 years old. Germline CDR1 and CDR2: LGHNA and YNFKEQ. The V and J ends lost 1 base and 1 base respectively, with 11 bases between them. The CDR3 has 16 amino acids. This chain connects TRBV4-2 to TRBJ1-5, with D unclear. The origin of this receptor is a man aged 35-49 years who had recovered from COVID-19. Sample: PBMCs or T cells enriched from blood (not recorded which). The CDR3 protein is CASSQVSGRSNQPQHF. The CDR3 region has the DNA TGTGCCAGCAGCCAAGTTTCGGGTCGGAGCAATCAGCCCCAGCATTTT.